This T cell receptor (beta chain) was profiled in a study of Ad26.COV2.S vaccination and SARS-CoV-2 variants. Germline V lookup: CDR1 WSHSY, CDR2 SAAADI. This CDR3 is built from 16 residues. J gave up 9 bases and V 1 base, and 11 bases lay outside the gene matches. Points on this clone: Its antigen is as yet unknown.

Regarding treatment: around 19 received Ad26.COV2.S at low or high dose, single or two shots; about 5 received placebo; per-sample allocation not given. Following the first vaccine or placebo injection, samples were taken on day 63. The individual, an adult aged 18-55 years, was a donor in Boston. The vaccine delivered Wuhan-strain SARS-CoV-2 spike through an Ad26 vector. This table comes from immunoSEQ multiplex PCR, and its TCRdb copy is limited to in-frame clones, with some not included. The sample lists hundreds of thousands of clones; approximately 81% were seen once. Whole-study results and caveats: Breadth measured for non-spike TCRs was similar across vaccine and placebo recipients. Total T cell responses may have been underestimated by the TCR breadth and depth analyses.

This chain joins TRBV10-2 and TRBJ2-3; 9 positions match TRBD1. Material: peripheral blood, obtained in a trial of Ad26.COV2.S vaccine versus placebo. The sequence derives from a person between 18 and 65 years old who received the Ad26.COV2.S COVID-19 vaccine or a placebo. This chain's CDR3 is CASSELLRDRAGTQYF. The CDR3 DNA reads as TGCGCCAGCAGTGAGTTACTCCGGGACAGGGCGGGCACGCAGTATTTT.